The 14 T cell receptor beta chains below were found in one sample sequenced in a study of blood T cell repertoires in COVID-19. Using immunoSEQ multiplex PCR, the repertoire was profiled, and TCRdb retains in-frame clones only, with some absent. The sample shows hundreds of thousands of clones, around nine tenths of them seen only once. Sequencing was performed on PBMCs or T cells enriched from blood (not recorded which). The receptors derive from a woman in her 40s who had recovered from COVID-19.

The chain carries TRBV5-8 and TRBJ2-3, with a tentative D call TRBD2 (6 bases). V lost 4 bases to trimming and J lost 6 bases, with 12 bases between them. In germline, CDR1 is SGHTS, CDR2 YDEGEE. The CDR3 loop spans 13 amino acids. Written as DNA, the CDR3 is TGTGCCAGCAGCGCGGGCGGGGCGGATACGCAGTATTTT. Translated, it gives CASSAGGADTQYF.

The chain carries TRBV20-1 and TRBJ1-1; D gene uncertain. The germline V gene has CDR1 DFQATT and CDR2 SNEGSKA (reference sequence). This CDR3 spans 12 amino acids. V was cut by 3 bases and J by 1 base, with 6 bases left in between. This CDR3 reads CSASGGNTEAFF. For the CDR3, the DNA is TGCAGTGCTAGTGGAGGGAACACTGAAGCTTTCTTT.

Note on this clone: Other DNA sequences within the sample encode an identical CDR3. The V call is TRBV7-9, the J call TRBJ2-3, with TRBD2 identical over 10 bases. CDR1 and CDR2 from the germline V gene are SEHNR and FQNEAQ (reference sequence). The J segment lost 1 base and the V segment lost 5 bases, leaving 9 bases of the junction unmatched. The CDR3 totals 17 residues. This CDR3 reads CASSPGLAGARTDTQYF. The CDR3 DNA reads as TGTGCCAGCAGCCCGGGGCTAGCGGGAGCCCGCACAGATACGCAGTATTTT.

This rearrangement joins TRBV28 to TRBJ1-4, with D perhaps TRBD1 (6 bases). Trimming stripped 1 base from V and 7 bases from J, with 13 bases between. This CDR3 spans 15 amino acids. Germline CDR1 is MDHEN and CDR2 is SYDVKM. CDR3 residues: CASSLSGGQVEKLFF. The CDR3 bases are TGTGCCAGCAGTTTATCCGGGGGGCAAGTTGAAAAACTGTTTTTT. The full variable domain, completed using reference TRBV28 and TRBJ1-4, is DVKVTQSSRYLVKRTGEKVFLECVQDMDHENMFWYRQDPGLGLRLIYFSYDVKMKEKGDIPEGYSVSREKKERFSLILESASTNQTSMYLCASSLSGGQVEKLFFGSGTQLSVL.

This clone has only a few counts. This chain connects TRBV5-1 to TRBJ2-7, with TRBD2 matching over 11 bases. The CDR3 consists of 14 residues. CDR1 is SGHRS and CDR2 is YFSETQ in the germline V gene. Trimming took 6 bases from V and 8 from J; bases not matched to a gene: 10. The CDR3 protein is CASTSGLAASKQYF. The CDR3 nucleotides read TGCGCCAGCACCTCGGGACTAGCGGCTTCCAAGCAGTACTTC.

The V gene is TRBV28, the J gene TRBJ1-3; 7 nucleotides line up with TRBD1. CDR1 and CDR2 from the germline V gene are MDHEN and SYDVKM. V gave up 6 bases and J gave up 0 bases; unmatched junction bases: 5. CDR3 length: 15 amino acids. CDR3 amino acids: CASRGTASSGNTIYF. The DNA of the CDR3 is TGTGCCAGCAGAGGGACAGCCTCCTCTGGAAACACCATATATTTT.

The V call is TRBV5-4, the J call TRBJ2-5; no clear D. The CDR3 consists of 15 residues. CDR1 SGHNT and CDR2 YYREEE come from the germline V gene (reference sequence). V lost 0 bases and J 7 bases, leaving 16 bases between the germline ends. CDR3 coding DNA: TGTGCCAGCAGCTTGGGCTGGCAGGCAAGAGCGACCCAGTACTTC. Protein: CASSLGWQARATQYF.

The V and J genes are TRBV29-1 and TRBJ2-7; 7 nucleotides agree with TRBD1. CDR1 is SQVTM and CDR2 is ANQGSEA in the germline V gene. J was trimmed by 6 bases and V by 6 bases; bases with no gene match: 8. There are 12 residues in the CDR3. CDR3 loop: CSVRTGRGEQYF. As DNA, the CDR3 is TGCAGCGTCAGGACAGGCCGGGGCGAGCAGTACTTC.

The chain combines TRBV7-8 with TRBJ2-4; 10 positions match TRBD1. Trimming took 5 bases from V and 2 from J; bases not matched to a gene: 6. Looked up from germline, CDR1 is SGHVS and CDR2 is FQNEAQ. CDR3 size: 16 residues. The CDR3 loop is CASSHRDRGPKNIQYF. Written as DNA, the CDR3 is TGTGCCAGCAGCCACCGGGACAGGGGACCCAAAAACATTCAGTACTTC.

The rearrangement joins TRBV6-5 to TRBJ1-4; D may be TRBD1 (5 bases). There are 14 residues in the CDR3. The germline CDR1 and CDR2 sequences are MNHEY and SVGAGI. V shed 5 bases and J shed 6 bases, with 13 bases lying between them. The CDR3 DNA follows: TGTGCCAGCAGTCGGCCTCTAGGGGATGAAAAACTGTTTTTT. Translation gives CASSRPLGDEKLFF.

The CDR3 DNA reads TGTGCCAGCAGTTTACCAGGCGGGGGGCAGGGAAACACCATATATTTT. This translates into CASSLPGGGQGNTIYF. The V call is TRBV28, the J call TRBJ1-3; D is possibly TRBD1 (6 bases). The CDR3 is made up of 16 amino acids. CDR1 and CDR2 (germline): MDHEN, SYDVKM. V was clipped by 2 bases and J by 4 bases, with 15 bases between them.

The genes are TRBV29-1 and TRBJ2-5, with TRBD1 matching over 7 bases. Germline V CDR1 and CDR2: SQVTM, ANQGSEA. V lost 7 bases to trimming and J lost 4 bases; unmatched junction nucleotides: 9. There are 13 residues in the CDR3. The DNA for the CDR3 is TGCAGCGGCAAACAGGGGTGGGGAGAGACCCAGTACTTC. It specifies CSGKQGWGETQYF.

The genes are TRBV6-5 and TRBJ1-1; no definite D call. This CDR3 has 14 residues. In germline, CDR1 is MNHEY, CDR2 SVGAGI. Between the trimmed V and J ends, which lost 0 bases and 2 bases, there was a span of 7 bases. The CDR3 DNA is TGTGCCAGCAGTTACTCGGGCAGCAACACTGAAGCTTTCTTT. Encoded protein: CASSYSGSNTEAFF.

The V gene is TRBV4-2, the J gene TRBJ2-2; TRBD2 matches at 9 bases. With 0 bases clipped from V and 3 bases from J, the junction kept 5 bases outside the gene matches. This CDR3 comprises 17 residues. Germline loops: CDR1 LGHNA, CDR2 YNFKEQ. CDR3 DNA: TGTGCCAGCAGCCAAGAGGCCGCGGGAGGGTACACCGGGGAGCTGTTTTTT. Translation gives CASSQEAAGGYTGELFF.